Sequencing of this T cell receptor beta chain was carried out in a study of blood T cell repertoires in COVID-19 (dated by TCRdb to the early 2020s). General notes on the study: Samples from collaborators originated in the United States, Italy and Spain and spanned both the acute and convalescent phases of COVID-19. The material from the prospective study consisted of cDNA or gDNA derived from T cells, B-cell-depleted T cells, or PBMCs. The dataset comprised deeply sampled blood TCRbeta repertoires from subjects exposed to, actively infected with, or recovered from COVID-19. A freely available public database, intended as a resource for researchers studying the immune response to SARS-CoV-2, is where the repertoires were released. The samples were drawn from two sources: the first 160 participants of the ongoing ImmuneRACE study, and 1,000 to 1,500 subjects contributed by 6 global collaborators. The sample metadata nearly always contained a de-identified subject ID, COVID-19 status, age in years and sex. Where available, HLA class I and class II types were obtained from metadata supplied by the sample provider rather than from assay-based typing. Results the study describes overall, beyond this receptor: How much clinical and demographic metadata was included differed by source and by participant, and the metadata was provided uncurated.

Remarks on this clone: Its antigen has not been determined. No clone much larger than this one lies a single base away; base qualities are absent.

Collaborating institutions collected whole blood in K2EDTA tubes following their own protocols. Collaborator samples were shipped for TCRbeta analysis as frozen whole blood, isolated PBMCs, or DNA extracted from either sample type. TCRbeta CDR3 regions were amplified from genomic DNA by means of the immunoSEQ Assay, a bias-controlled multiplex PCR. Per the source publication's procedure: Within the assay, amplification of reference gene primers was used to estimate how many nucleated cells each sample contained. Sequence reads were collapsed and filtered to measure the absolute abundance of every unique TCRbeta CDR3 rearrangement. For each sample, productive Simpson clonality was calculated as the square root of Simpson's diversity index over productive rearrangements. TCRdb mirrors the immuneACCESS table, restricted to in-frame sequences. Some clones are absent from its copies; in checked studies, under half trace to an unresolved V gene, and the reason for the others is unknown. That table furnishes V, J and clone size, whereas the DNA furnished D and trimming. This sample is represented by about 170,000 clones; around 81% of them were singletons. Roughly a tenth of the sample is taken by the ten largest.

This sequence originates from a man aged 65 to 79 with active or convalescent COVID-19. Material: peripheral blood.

The nucleotide sequence is given as TGTGCCAGCAGCCCTCAACAGGGGATCTACGAGCAGTACTTC. Its protein product is CASSPQQGIYEQYF. The chain is made from TRBV11-3 and TRBJ2-7, and TRBD1 aligns with 7 junction nucleotides. Including cysteine and phenylalanine, the CDR3 has 14 amino acids. CDR3 DNA is the only sequence kept; it has 42 bases, read in frame from the first base. The germline V and J ends show losses of 5 bases and 3 bases respectively, and no gene match explains 7 bases of the junction. Per the germline V gene, SGHNT is the CDR1 and YENEEA is the CDR2. With the portions outside the CDR3 filled from the reference TRBV11-3 and TRBJ2-7 genes, the complete variable region becomes EAGVVQSPRYKIIEKKQPVAFWCNPISGHNTLYWYLQNLGQGPELLIRYENEEAVDDSQLPKDRFSAERLKGVDSTLKIQPAELGDSAVYLCASSPQQGIYEQYFGPGTRLTVT.